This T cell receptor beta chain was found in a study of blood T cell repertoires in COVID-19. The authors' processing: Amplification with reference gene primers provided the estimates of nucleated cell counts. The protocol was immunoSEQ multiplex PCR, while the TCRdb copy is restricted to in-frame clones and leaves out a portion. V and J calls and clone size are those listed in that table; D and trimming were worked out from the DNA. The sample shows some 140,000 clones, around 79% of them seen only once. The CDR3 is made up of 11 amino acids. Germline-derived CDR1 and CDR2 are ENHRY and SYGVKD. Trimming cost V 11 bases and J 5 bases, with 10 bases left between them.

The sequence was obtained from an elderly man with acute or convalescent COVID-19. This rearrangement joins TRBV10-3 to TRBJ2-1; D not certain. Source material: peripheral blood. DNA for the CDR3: TGTGCCCCCCTGGGCGACAATGAGCAGTTCTTC. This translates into CAPLGDNEQFF.